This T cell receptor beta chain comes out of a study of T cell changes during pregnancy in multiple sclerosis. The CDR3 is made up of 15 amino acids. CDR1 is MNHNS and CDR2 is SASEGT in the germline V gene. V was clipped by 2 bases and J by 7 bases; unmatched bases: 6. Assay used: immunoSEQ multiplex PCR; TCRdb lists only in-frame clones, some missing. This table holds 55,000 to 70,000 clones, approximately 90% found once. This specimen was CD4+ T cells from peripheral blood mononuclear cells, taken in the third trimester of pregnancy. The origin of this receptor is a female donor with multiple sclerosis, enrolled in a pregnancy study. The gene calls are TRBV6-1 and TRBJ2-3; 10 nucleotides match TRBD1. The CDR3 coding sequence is TGTGCCAGCAGTGAACCGGGACAGGGGACCTATACGCAGTATTTT. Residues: CASSEPGQGTYTQYF.